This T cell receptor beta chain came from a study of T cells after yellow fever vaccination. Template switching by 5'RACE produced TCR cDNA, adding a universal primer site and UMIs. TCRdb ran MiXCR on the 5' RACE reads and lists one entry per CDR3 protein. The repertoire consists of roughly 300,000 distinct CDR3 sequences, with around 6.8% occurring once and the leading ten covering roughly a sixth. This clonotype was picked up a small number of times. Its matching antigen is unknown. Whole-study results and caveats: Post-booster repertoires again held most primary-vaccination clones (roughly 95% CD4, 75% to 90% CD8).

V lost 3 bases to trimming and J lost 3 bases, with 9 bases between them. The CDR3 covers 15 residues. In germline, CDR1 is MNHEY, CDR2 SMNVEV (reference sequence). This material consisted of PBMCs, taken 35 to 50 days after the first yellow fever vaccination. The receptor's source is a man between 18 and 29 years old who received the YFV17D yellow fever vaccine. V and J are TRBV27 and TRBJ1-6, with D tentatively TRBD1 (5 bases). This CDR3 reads CASSLSRVYNSPLHF. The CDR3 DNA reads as TGTGCCAGCAGTTTGAGCAGGGTCTATAATTCACCCCTCCACTTT.